These 10 T cell receptor beta chains were all obtained from the same sample, sequenced in a study of T cell changes during pregnancy in multiple sclerosis. TCRdb's table, derived via immunoSEQ multiplex PCR, lists solely in-frame clones and lacks some. The sample shows about 23,000 clones, 75% to 90% of them seen only once. Here the sequenced sample was CD4+ T cells from peripheral blood mononuclear cells, taken in the first trimester of pregnancy. Receptor source: a female donor in good health, enrolled as a control in a pregnancy study.

CDR3 bases: TGTGCCAGCAGTATGATGACAGGGCCTAACACTGAAGCTTTCTTT. Encoded protein: CASSMMTGPNTEAFF. V is TRBV28 and J is TRBJ1-1; 7 bases are a match to TRBD1. The CDR3 is 15 amino acids. V trimming: 5 bases; J trimming: 2 bases; junction bases outside the gene matches: 8. The germline gives CDR1 MDHEN, CDR2 SYDVKM.

This clone came up a few times. This chain connects TRBV9 to TRBJ2-3, with 12 bases fitting TRBD1. The CDR3 length is 16 residues. V lost 4 bases and J lost 6; bases outside the gene matches: 9. Germline CDR1 and CDR2: SGDLS and YYNGEE. CDR3 nucleotides: TGTGCCAGCAGCCCGGGGACAGGGGGCGGACGTGATACGCAGTATTTT. As protein: CASSPGTGGGRDTQYF.

This chain joins TRBV6-1 and TRBJ1-2; D is ambiguous. The ends were cut back, 2 bases at V and 5 bases at J, with 12 bases in the middle. The CDR3 consists of 14 residues. Germline CDR1 and CDR2: MNHNS and SASEGT. The CDR3 here is CASSERSLRYGYTF. In DNA form, the CDR3 reads TGTGCCAGCAGTGAAAGGAGCCTGCGGTATGGCTACACCTTC.

This chain links TRBV11-2 with TRBJ2-7, with 7 bases fitting TRBD2. Per germline, CDR1 SGHAT and CDR2 FQNNGV. The CDR3 runs 13 residues. J lost 1 base, V lost 5 bases, and 2 bases had no gene match. The CDR3 sequence: CASSREVSYEQYF. DNA for the CDR3: TGTGCCAGCAGCCGGGAGGTGTCCTACGAGCAGTACTTC.

The J gene is TRBJ2-5, the V gene TRBV6-1; 8 bases line up with TRBD2. TRBJ2-7 matches the DNA end more closely, so the J call is doubtful. The CDR3 has 15 residues. Germline CDR1 reads MNHNS; CDR2 reads SASEGT. CDR3 sequence (DNA): TGTGCCAGCAGTGATGCGGGGGGCGGCTCCTACGAGCAGTACTTC. This sequence encodes CASSDAGGGSYEQYF.

The gene calls are TRBV28 and TRBJ1-5; D perhaps matches TRBD1 (5 bases). Per the germline V gene, CDR1 is MDHEN and CDR2 is SYDVKM. The CDR3 contains 15 residues. V was pared by 2 bases and J by 4 bases, with 12 bases between. CDR3 coding DNA: TGTGCCAGCAGTTTAGATCAGGGAGGAAATCAGCCCCAGCATTTT. This translates into CASSLDQGGNQPQHF. The full variable domain, its missing parts supplied by reference TRBV28 and TRBJ1-5, is DVKVTQSSRYLVKRTGEKVFLECVQDMDHENMFWYRQDPGLGLRLIYFSYDVKMKEKGDIPEGYSVSREKKERFSLILESASTNQTSMYLCASSLDQGGNQPQHFGDGTRLSIL.

This CDR3 is CASSAGQINEKLFF. Here the CDR3 DNA reads TGCGCCAGCAGTGCAGGGCAGATAAATGAAAAACTGTTTTTT. The chain employs TRBV10-1 and TRBJ1-4; D may be TRBD1 (5 bases). Trimming cost V 4 bases and J 5 bases, with 11 bases left between them. This CDR3 is 14 amino acids long. Germline assignment: CDR1 WNHNN and CDR2 SYGVQD (reference sequence).

This clone was seen a handful of times. This chain uses TRBV7-2 with TRBJ1-5, with D possibly matching TRBD1 (5 bases). Germline CDR1 is SGHTA and CDR2 is FQGNSA. The CDR3 has 15 residues. Trimming stripped 5 bases from V and 3 bases from J, with 14 bases between. In DNA form, the CDR3 reads TGTGCCAGCAGCAATACTCAGGGAACCAATCAGCCCCAGCATTTT. Amino acid sequence: CASSNTQGTNQPQHF.

The genes are TRBV19 and TRBJ2-7; TRBD1 agrees at 11 bases. Germline V lookup: CDR1 LNHDA, CDR2 SQIVND (reference sequence). The length of the CDR3 is 15 residues. Unmatched junction bases numbered 6, after V lost 6 bases and J lost 2 bases. The CDR3 protein is CASRGQGVGTYEQYF. The CDR3 DNA reads as TGTGCCAGTAGGGGACAGGGGGTAGGAACCTACGAGCAGTACTTC.

The gene calls are TRBV5-6 and TRBJ1-1; TRBD1 matches 11 bases. The CDR3 is 15 amino acids. V was clipped by 6 bases and J by 0 bases; unmatched bases: 4. Germline-derived CDR1 and CDR2 are SGHDT and YYEEEE. This chain's CDR3 is CASMRTGGLNTEAFF. Here the CDR3 DNA reads TGTGCCAGCATGAGGACAGGGGGCTTGAACACTGAAGCTTTCTTT.